Presented here are 10 T cell receptor beta chains from one specimen sequenced in a study of blood T cell repertoires in COVID-19. Using immunoSEQ multiplex PCR, the repertoire was profiled, and TCRdb retains in-frame clones only, with some absent. Here the sample spans some 160,000 clones, roughly 78% being singletons. The sample taken for sequencing was peripheral blood. The origin of the receptors is a man between 65 and 80 years old with active or convalescent COVID-19.

DNA for the CDR3: TGTGCCAGCAGCCCAGCCGGGACTAGCGGGATTACGAACACCGGGGAGCTGTTTTTT. Translated, it gives CASSPAGTSGITNTGELFF. The chain joins TRBV3-1 (or the pseudogene TRBV3-2) to TRBJ2-2; the match to TRBD2 covers 13 bases. Germline V gene data show CDR1 as LGHDT and CDR2 as YNNKEL (reference sequence). V lost 4 bases, J lost 0 bases, and 8 bases stayed unmatched. This CDR3 is built from 19 residues.

The gene calls are TRBV3-1 (or the pseudogene TRBV3-2) and TRBJ1-6, with D possibly matching TRBD1 (6 bases). The length of the CDR3 is 15 residues. CDR1 and CDR2 from the germline V gene are LGHDT and YNNKEL (reference sequence). Trimming pared 5 bases from V and 7 bases from J, leaving 15 bases between. CDR3 amino acids: CASSGRGAENSPLHF. As DNA, the CDR3 is TGTGCCAGCAGCGGGCGGGGGGCCGAGAATTCACCCCTCCACTTT.

The V gene is TRBV5-1, the J gene TRBJ2-7, with TRBD1 matching 9 bases. CDR3 size: 16 residues. CDR1 and CDR2 (germline): SGHRS, YFSETQ. The V and J ends lost 1 base and 0 bases, in that order; junction bases with no gene match: 5. CDR3: CASSLLPGQGSYEQYF. The DNA for the CDR3 is TGCGCCAGCAGCTTGCTCCCGGGACAGGGCTCCTACGAGCAGTACTTC. Using reference TRBV5-1 and TRBJ2-7 for the parts outside the CDR3, the full variable domain is KAGVTQTPRYLIKTRGQQVTLSCSPISGHRSVSWYQQTPGQGLQFLFEYFSETQRNKGNFPGRFSGRQFSNSRSEMNVSTLELGDSALYLCASSLLPGQGSYEQYFGPGTRLTVT.

CDR3 sequence (DNA): TGTGCCAGCATCGGGGTTGGCTATGGCTACACCTTC. Residues: CASIGVGYGYTF. The chain recombines TRBV5-4 with TRBJ1-2; D gene uncertain. Trimming took 6 bases from V and 4 from J, leaving 10 bases between them. Germline CDR1 is SGHNT and CDR2 is YYREEE (reference sequence). The CDR3 length is 12 residues.

This chain uses TRBV3-1 (or the pseudogene TRBV3-2) with TRBJ1-3; 7 bases align to TRBD1. CDR3 length: 15 residues. V was pared by 5 bases and J by 3 bases, with 7 bases of the junction left unmatched. The germline CDR1 and CDR2 sequences are LGHDT and YNNKEL (reference sequence). This CDR3 reads CASSWDRTYGNTIYF. Here the CDR3 DNA reads TGTGCCAGCAGCTGGGACAGAACTTATGGAAACACCATATATTTT.

V gene TRBV2 combines with J gene TRBJ2-1, with D maybe TRBD1 (7 bases). Germline V gene data show CDR1 as SNHLY and CDR2 as FYNNEI. The ends were cut back, 8 bases at V and 6 bases at J, with 14 bases in the middle. This CDR3 comprises 13 residues. In DNA form, the CDR3 reads TGTGCCAGCCAGAAGGAGGGGGCCAATGAGCAGTTCTTC. The encoded protein is CASQKEGANEQFF.

The chain links TRBV18 to TRBJ2-3; 8 positions match TRBD2. V shed 3 bases, J shed 0 bases, and the junction held 8 bases outside the gene matches. CDR1 is KGHSH and CDR2 is LQKENI in the germline V gene. The CDR3 consists of 17 residues. The CDR3: CASSPRTSLRSTDTQYF. The CDR3 DNA follows: TGTGCCAGCTCACCGCGGACTAGCTTAAGAAGCACAGATACGCAGTATTTT.

V is TRBV6-5 and J is TRBJ2-5, with D unresolved. Germline V gene data show CDR1 as MNHEY and CDR2 as SVGAGI. The CDR3 is made up of 11 amino acids. Trimming stripped 6 bases from V and 5 bases from J, with 7 bases between. The DNA for the CDR3 is TGTGCCAGCAGCCTCTCCGAGACCCAGTACTTC. Protein: CASSLSETQYF.

The rearrangement uses TRBV9 and TRBJ1-2; 7 nucleotides agree with TRBD1. CDR1 is SGDLS, CDR2 YYNGEE, per germline. This CDR3 is built from 13 residues. The V segment lost 0 bases and the J segment 8 bases; nucleotides outside the gene matches: 4. The CDR3 DNA reads as TGTGCCAGCAGCGTAGAAGGGGGCGCCGGCTACACCTTC. Translation: CASSVEGGAGYTF.

The chain has TRBV6-2 or TRBV6-3 and TRBJ1-5, with 7 bases lining up with TRBD1. In germline, CDR1 is MNHEY, CDR2 SVGEGT. This CDR3 contains 13 residues. V dropped 6 bases and J dropped 7; count of bases not matched to a gene: 6. The CDR3 nucleotides read TGTGCCAGCAGCCGGACAGGTGGACAGCCCCAGCATTTT. Protein product: CASSRTGGQPQHF.